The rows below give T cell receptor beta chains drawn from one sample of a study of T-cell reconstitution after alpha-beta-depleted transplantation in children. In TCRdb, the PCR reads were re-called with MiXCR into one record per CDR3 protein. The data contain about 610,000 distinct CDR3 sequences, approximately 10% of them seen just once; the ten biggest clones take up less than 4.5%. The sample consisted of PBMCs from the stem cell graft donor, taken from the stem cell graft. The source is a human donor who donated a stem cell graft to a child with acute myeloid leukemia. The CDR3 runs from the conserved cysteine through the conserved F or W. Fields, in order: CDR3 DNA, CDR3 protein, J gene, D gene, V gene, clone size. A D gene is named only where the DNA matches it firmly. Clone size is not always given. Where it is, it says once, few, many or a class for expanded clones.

TGTGCCAGCAGAACTCAGGGACTAGGGCACAATGAGCAGTTCTTC | CASRTQGLGHNEQFF | TRBJ2-1 | TRBD2 | TRBV12-3/TRBV12-4 | many
TGTGCCAGCAGCTGGGGGCGCGTTGAAAAACTGTTTTTT | CASSWGRVEKLFF | TRBJ1-4 | NA | TRBV7-2 | NA
TGCAGTGCTAGCGGGGGGCGCCGGTACAATGAGCAGTTCTTC | CSASGGRRYNEQFF | TRBJ2-1 | NA | TRBV20-1 | few
TGCAGTGCTAGAGATTTGGGGCTGGGGATGAACACTGAAGCTTTCTTT | CSARDLGLGMNTEAFF | TRBJ1-1 | NA | TRBV20-1 | NA
TGCGCCAGCAGCTTCAGCGGGAGGGGAAACAATGAGCAGTTCTTC | CASSFSGRGNNEQFF | TRBJ2-1 | TRBD2 | TRBV5-1 | NA
TGTGCCAGCAGTCCCGACAGGGGGACCACTGAAGCTTTCTTT | CASSPDRGTTEAFF | TRBJ1-1 | TRBD1 | TRBV2 | NA
TGTGCCAGCAGTTTACAGACAGGGATGACGTACGAGCAGTACTTC | CASSLQTGMTYEQYF | TRBJ2-7 | TRBD1 | TRBV28 | NA
TGTGCCAGCAGTTTATCGGGACAGTTTTTCTACGAGCAGTACTTC | CASSLSGQFFYEQYF | TRBJ2-7 | TRBD1 | TRBV27 | many
TGTGCCAGCAGCCCGGCCCCTCAGGGGGCGTCAGTTGCTTTCTTT | CASSPAPQGASVAFF | TRBJ1-1 | TRBD1 | TRBV14 | few
TGCAGTGCCCTCCGAACTAGCGGGCCGGTCGTCGGCGAGCAGTACTTC | CSALRTSGPVVGEQYF | TRBJ2-7 | TRBD2 | TRBV20-1 | NA
TGTGCCAGCAGTCGGACAGGTTTGGGCCAAGAGACCCAGTACTTC | CASSRTGLGQETQYF | TRBJ2-5 | TRBD1 | TRBV6-1 | NA
TGTGCCAGCAGCCCCGTATCAGGCATCGGAGAGACCCAGTACTTC | CASSPVSGIGETQYF | TRBJ2-5 | NA | TRBV7-6 | NA